Listed here is a single T cell receptor (beta chain). The antigen it binds to is not known. No per-base quality is available; no much larger clone lies one base away. V and J are truncated by 0 bases and 4 bases respectively, leaving an intervening sequence of 4 bases. In the germline V gene, CDR1 corresponds to SGHRS and CDR2 to YFSETQ. Its CDR3 holds 13 amino acids, cysteine through phenylalanine. Only the CDR3 part of the read is kept: 39 bases, read in frame from the first base. A single peripheral blood draw of around 100 mL on average was collected from each donor into heparinised tubes. Naive, central memory, regulatory and stem cell-like memory CD4+ T cells were sorted on a BD FACSAria II using a panel including CD45RO, CCR7, CD25, CD127, CD95 and CD27. A purity above 95% was achieved for all sorted populations. PBMCs were isolated right away by Lymphoprep density gradient centrifugation and were stained directly, without culture. So that batch effects would be minimized, each experiment stained and sorted samples in pairs, pairing one healthy donor with one patient.

All of the isolated RNA was reverse transcribed with the High Capacity cDNA Reverse Transcription Kit, so expressed TCRB transcripts were sequenced. Deep immunoSEQ sequencing was performed on naive, central memory and regulatory T cell samples, with an average of roughly 3.5 million total reads per sample. After sorted cells were lysed in RLT buffer, RNA was extracted with DNase-treated RNeasy Micro or Mini kits, with the choice depending on cell number. Each cell subset was processed on its own to prevent cross-contamination, while patient and healthy donor samples were processed together. The immunoSEQ multiplex PCR was used to amplify TCRB sequences from cDNA, generating 87-bp fragments that spanned the CDR3 region. The amplicons were sequenced using the Illumina HiSeq platform. Under the source paper's analysis protocol: PCR bias was corrected computationally using synthetic template baselines, and reads within Hamming distance 2 were collapsed, with unmergeable singletons discarded. By aligning reads against IMGT, V, D and J genes, CDR3 length, and insertions or deletions at six rearrangement sites were assigned. Clonotype counts were normalized to sorted cell number within each subset before computing true diversity and Gini coefficients with the tcR R package. Repertoire sharing was quantified using the overlap coefficient calculated on TCRB nucleotide sequences. Out-of-frame TCRB sequences from naive cells were analyzed to stand in for the pre-selection repertoire. What TCRdb holds here is the immuneACCESS table cut down to in-frame rearrangements. Part of the clones is not present; checked against another copy, under half of the missing clones reflect an unresolved V gene, and the others are unexplained. The V and J calls and clone size were taken over from that table, and D and trimming were inferred from the DNA. In this sample the table shows roughly 500,000 clones, roughly 10% of which occur a single time. The top ten clonotypes cover about 0.045% of the sample.

The source of the sample is a study of beta chain features in type 1 diabetes (dated by TCRdb to the late 2010s). General notes on the study: No differences in mean age, gender distribution, total cell number or subset yield were found between patients and healthy donors. In the study, recently diagnosed type 1 diabetes patients and matched healthy donors were compared on the TCRB repertoires of their sorted circulating CD4+ T cell subsets. Naive and central memory subsets were obtained from all 28 donors, but regulatory and stem cell-like memory subsets were isolated from only 8 patients and roughly 8 healthy donors. A total of roughly 99,000,000 sorted cells were examined across all samples, and the number of cells per subset was strongly correlated with RNA yield. Overall study outcomes, separate from this receptor: Naive, central memory and regulatory TCRB repertoires appeared more similar among patients than among healthy donors. Patients with type 1 diabetes made fewer insertions and deleted more nucleotides at VDJ recombination sites, implying thymic rearrangement abnormalities. HLA sub-analyses involved small numbers of individuals, so any influence of HLA type on TCRB rearrangement remained unresolved. PCR might favor shorter templates, but patient and control samples were amplified and corrected together, so any skew would affect both groups equally. In all four CD4+ subsets, TCRB CDR3 length was moderately but significantly shorter in type 1 diabetes patients. Because cDNA was sequenced instead of genomic DNA, highly expressing activated cells could be over-represented, though the groups showed no difference in activation or CD3 levels.

In this chain, TRBV5-1 is recombined with TRBJ2-2, with the identity of the D gene unclear. The material sequenced was naive CD4+ T cells from blood. The cell subset or site label on this specimen signifies: true naive CD4+ T cells. The sequence derives from a woman aged 18-29 years in good health. The nucleotides read TGCGCCAGCAGCTTGGTCGTCACCGGGGAGCTGTTTTTT. Its protein reads: CASSLVVTGELFF.